This T cell receptor (beta chain) is from a study of blood T cell repertoires in COVID-19. This table comes from immunoSEQ multiplex PCR, and its TCRdb copy is limited to in-frame clones, with some not included. The profile covers fewer than 600,000 clones, with 75% to 90% appearing a single time and about 0.91% taken by the ten largest. This sequence was found in a man between 18 and 35 years old with COVID-19, enrolled during active disease. The specimen sequenced was peripheral blood.

The CDR3 spells CASSVTSGGTYEQYF. For the CDR3, the DNA is TGTGCCAGCAGTGTGACTAGCGGGGGGACCTACGAGCAGTACTTC. The gene calls are TRBV27 and TRBJ2-7, with TRBD2 identical over 13 bases. The CDR3 is made up of 15 amino acids. J gave up 2 bases and V 5 bases, and 3 bases lay outside the gene matches. CDR1 MNHEY and CDR2 SMNVEV come from the germline V gene (reference sequence).